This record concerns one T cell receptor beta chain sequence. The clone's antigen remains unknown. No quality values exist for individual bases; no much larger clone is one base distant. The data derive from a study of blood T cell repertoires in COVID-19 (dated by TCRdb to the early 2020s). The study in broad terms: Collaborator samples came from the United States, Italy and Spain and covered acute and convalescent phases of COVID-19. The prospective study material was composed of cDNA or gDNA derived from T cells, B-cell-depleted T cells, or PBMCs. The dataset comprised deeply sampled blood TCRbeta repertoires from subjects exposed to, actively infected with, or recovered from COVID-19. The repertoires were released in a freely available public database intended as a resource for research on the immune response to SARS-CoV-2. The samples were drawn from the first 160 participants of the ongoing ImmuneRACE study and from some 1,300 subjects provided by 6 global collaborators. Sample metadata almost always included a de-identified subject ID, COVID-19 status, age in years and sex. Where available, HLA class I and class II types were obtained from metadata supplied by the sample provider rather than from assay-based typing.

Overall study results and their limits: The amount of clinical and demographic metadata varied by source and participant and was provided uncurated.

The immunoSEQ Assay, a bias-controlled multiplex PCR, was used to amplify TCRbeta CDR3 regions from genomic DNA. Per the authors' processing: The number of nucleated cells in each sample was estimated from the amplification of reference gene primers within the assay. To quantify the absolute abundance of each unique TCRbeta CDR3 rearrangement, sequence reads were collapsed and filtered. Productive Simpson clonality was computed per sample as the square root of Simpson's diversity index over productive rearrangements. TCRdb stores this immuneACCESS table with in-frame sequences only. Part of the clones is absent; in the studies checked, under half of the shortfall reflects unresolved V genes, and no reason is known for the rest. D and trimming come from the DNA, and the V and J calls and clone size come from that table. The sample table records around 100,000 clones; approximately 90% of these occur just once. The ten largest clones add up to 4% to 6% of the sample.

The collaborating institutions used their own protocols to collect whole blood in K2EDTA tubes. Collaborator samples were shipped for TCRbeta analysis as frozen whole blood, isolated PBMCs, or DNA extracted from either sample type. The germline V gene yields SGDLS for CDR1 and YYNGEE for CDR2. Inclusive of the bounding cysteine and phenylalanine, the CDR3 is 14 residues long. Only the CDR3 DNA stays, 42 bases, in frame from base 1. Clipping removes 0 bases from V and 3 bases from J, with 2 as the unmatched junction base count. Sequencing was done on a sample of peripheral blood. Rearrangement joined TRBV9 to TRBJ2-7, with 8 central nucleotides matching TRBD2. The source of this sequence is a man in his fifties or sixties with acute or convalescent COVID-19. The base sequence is TGTGCCAGCAGCGTAGCGGGACTAGACTACGAGCAGTACTTC. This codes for CASSVAGLDYEQYF.